Presented here are 27 T cell receptor beta chains from one specimen sequenced in a study of CD8+ T cells in alopecia areata. The authors extracted RNA and reverse transcribed it into cDNA as the sequencing template. The data were produced by immunoSEQ multiplex PCR, yet TCRdb's version contains in-frame clones alone and is incomplete. The top ten hold approximately 0.97% of the sample, which has about 200,000 clones, 60% seen once. Indicated treatment: oral pan-JAK inhibitor, 5-10 mg twice daily. This material consisted of CD4+ T cells sorted from blood, taken at week 24, from a patient treated with tofacitinib. The origin of the receptors is a human donor with alopecia areata.

The gene calls are TRBV18 and TRBJ2-1, with D maybe TRBD1 (5 bases). V shed 3 bases and J shed 9 bases, with 12 bases lying between them. Per the germline V gene, CDR1 is KGHSH and CDR2 is LQKENI. The CDR3 is 13 amino acids. The chain's CDR3 is CASSPIRVSEQFF. In DNA form, the CDR3 reads TGTGCCAGCTCACCTATCAGGGTTTCTGAGCAGTTCTTC.

This clone was counted only a few times. The rearrangement uses TRBV21-1 and TRBJ1-1; the D call in the table, TRBD1, was not verified against the DNA. TRBV21-1 is recorded as a pseudogene. This CDR3 contains 15 residues. As DNA, the CDR3 is TGTGCCAGCAGCAAAGGGGATGGGGGCTCCACTGAAGCTTTCTTT. It encodes CASSKGDGGSTEAFF.

CDR3 sequence: CASGYDNEQFF. The CDR3 nucleotides are TGTGCCAGCGGTTACGACAATGAGCAGTTCTTC. The chain recombines TRBV2 with TRBJ2-1; unclear D gene. The CDR3 runs 11 residues. Trimming took 8 bases from V and 5 from J, leaving 7 bases between them. The V gene's germline CDR1 is SNHLY and CDR2 FYNNEI.

CDR3 residues: CATSRDDRMNTEAFF. In DNA, the CDR3 is TGTGCCACCAGCAGAGATGACCGGATGAACACTGAAGCTTTCTTT. The rearrangement uses TRBV15 and TRBJ1-1; D remains unclear. Per germline, CDR1 LNHNV and CDR2 YYDKDF (reference sequence). V shed 0 bases and J shed 0 bases, with 8 bases lying between them. This CDR3 spans 15 amino acids.

The chain has TRBV29-1 and TRBJ1-2; weak D call: TRBD1 (6 bases). There are 13 residues in the CDR3. V shed 7 bases and J shed 7 bases, with 19 bases lying between them. Germline CDR1 SQVTM, CDR2 ANQGSEA. DNA for the CDR3: TGCAGCGGGACAGTAGCCGGTGTAGGTGGCTACACCTTC. Amino acid sequence: CSGTVAGVGGYTF.

The chain joins TRBV27 to TRBJ2-5; D is uncertain. The CDR3 spans 13 residues. Germline V gene lookup returns CDR1 MNHEY and CDR2 SMNVEV (reference sequence). Trimming stripped 3 bases from V and 5 bases from J, with 10 bases between. The CDR3 region is CASSLGFGETQYF. The CDR3 coding sequence is TGTGCCAGCAGTTTGGGTTTTGGGGAGACCCAGTACTTC.

The chain carries TRBV25-1 and TRBJ2-7; D might be TRBD2 (6 bases). V lost 4 bases and J 5 bases, leaving 15 bases between the germline ends. Germline assignment: CDR1 MGHDK and CDR2 SYGVNS. The CDR3 length is 14 residues. The CDR3 region is CASSVTRAGNEQYF. In DNA, the CDR3 is TGTGCCAGCAGTGTGACTAGGGCCGGGAACGAGCAGTACTTC.

In the case of this clone: The same CDR3 can be traced to other DNA sequences in this sample. The gene calls are TRBV29-1 and TRBJ1-2; 9 nucleotides align to TRBD1. CDR3 size: 13 residues. Per the germline V gene, CDR1 is SQVTM and CDR2 is ANQGSEA. The junction had 4 bases not matched to a gene; V was cut back by 3 bases and J by 5 bases. CDR3 residues: CSVDDRGLYGYTF. The CDR3 DNA is TGCAGCGTTGATGACAGGGGGTTATATGGCTACACCTTC.

The chain joins TRBV29-1 to TRBJ1-5; possibly TRBD1 for D (6 bases). The ends were cut back, 4 bases at V and 2 bases at J, with 9 bases in the middle. This CDR3 is built from 13 residues. Germline lookup yields CDR1 SQVTM and CDR2 ANQGSEA. The CDR3 spells CSVGGPGNQPQHF. The CDR3 coding sequence is TGCAGCGTTGGGGGGCCTGGCAATCAGCCCCAGCATTTT.

This rearrangement joins TRBV6-5 to TRBJ1-6; perhaps TRBD1 as D (5 bases). The CDR3 contains 16 residues. Germline CDR1 MNHEY, CDR2 SVGAGI. V dropped 0 bases and J dropped 9 bases, with 15 bases sitting between them. Here the CDR3 DNA reads TGTGCCAGCAGTTACTCTTTAGTCGGGGGGGGTTCACCCCTCCACTTT. It encodes CASSYSLVGGGSPLHF.

The J gene is TRBJ2-7, the V gene TRBV7-2, with no clear D. The CDR3 loop spans 14 amino acids. V was clipped by 2 bases and J by 0 bases, with 8 bases between them. CDR1 and CDR2 (germline): SGHTA, FQGNSA. DNA for the CDR3: TGTGCCAGCAGCTTAAGGGCAGCCTCCTACGAGCAGTACTTC. This codes for CASSLRAASYEQYF.

This clone was seen just once. The chain carries TRBV29-1 and TRBJ1-1; no definite D call. There are 12 residues in the CDR3. Between the trimmed V and J ends, which lost 8 bases and 3 bases, there was a span of 13 bases. Germline V gene lookup returns CDR1 SQVTM and CDR2 ANQGSEA. The CDR3 region has the DNA TGCAGCACCGCCGGTTCGGACACTGAAGCTTTCTTT. Amino acids: CSTAGSDTEAFF.

This chain uses TRBV29-1 with TRBJ2-3; D is undetermined. CDR1 and CDR2 (germline): SQVTM, ANQGSEA. The CDR3 is made up of 13 amino acids. Trimming removed 1 base at V and 4 bases at J, with 9 bases between. The CDR3 sequence is CSVEGPVADTQYF. For the CDR3, the DNA is TGCAGCGTTGAAGGGCCAGTGGCAGATACGCAGTATTTT.

The J gene is TRBJ1-2, the V gene TRBV29-1, with D unresolved. The V gene lost 4 bases and the J gene lost 11 bases, with 11 bases spanning the gap. Germline V CDR1 and CDR2: SQVTM, ANQGSEA. This CDR3 contains 10 residues. The CDR3 nucleotides read TGCAGCGTTGTCGAGGGAGGGTACACCTTC. The encoded protein is CSVVEGGYTF.

There are a few counts of this clone. This rearrangement joins TRBV15 to TRBJ1-5; perhaps TRBD1 as D (5 bases). This CDR3 is 16 amino acids long. With 1 base removed from V and 12 bases from J, the gap between germline ends came to 22 bases. Germline CDR1 reads LNHNV; CDR2 reads YYDKDF (reference sequence). The CDR3 DNA sequence: TGTGCCACCAGCAGAGCGCCCTCGTCGGGGGGAAGTCTCCAGCATTTT. Protein sequence: CATSRAPSSGGSLQHF.

This clone came up a few times. This chain connects TRBV6-1 to TRBJ1-2; 12 nucleotides match TRBD1. This CDR3 comprises 15 residues. The germline V gene encodes CDR1 MNHNS and CDR2 SASEGT. The ends lost 7 bases at V and 7 bases at J; junction bases unmatched: 10. CDR3: CASTKGQGALSGYTF. The DNA of the CDR3 is TGTGCCAGCACAAAGGGACAGGGGGCGCTCAGTGGCTACACCTTC.

This clone has just a few counts. This chain joins TRBV11-1 and TRBJ2-3; 7 bases line up with TRBD1. The CDR3 is made up of 14 amino acids. Germline CDR1 and CDR2: SGHAT and FQDESV (reference sequence). V was pared by 5 bases and J by 3 bases, with 5 bases of the junction left unmatched. CDR3 region: CASSTRTGTDTQYF. Here the CDR3 DNA reads TGTGCCAGCAGCACACGGACAGGAACAGATACGCAGTATTTT.

The chain carries TRBV30 and TRBJ1-2; tentatively, D is TRBD1 (6 bases). The CDR3 loop spans 15 amino acids. V was trimmed by 0 bases and J by 4 bases, leaving 15 bases between them. Germline V gene sequence: CDR1 GTSNPN, CDR2 SVGIG (reference sequence). The CDR3 loop reads CAWSVRGGTTYGYTF. The CDR3 nucleotides read TGTGCCTGGAGTGTGCGAGGGGGTACCACCTATGGCTACACCTTC. The full variable domain, its missing parts supplied by reference TRBV30 and TRBJ1-2, is SQTIHQWPATLVQPVGSPLSLECTVEGTSNPNLYWYRQAAGRGLQLLFYSVGIGQISSEVPQNLSASRPQDRQFILSSKKLLLSDSGFYLCAWSVRGGTTYGYTFGSGTRLTVV.

This clone was picked up a small number of times. This CDR3 is CASSLDPGSDYEQYF. CDR3 sequence (DNA): TGCGCCAGCAGCTTGGATCCAGGGTCAGACTACGAGCAGTACTTC. The rearrangement uses TRBV5-1 and TRBJ2-7; TRBD1 might be the D (5 bases). Germline-derived CDR1 and CDR2 are SGHRS and YFSETQ. The length of the CDR3 is 15 residues. Deletions cut 0 bases from V and 3 bases from J, with 13 bases between.

This clone was seen only a few times. The chain is built from TRBV7-3 and TRBJ2-2; the D is unclear. The CDR3 extends over 13 amino acids. The V gene lost 2 bases and the J gene lost 7 bases, with 8 bases spanning the gap. The V gene's germline CDR1 is SGHTA and CDR2 FQGTGA. CDR3 sequence (DNA): TGTGCCAGCAGCTTACCCCAGCTCGGGGAGCTGTTTTTT. Amino acid sequence: CASSLPQLGELFF.

This rearrangement joins TRBV5-1 to TRBJ1-5, with D possibly matching TRBD1 (5 bases). CDR1 and CDR2 (germline): SGHRS, YFSETQ. V lost 3 bases, J lost 8 bases, and 12 bases lay in between. This CDR3 has 13 residues. The CDR3 DNA follows: TGCGCCAGCAGCTCGGGGGGTGCAGAGCCCCAGCATTTT. Residues: CASSSGGAEPQHF.

The chain recombines TRBV20-1 with TRBJ1-1; unclear D gene. The CDR3 has 11 amino acids. Trimming left V 3 bases short and J 3 bases short, with 5 bases between. From germline, CDR1 is DFQATT and CDR2 SNEGSKA (reference sequence). CDR3 DNA: TGCAGTGCTAGTTGGTACACTGAAGCTTTCTTT. Its protein product is CSASWYTEAFF.

CDR3 sequence (DNA): TGTGCCACCAGCAGAGATCTGGTACAGGGGGCTTCTGGGGCCAACGTCCTGACTTTC. Translated, it gives CATSRDLVQGASGANVLTF. V is TRBV15 and J is TRBJ2-6, with TRBD1 matching over 9 bases. The CDR3 loop spans 19 amino acids. The germline gives CDR1 LNHNV, CDR2 YYDKDF (reference sequence). J lost 1 base, V lost 0 bases, and 7 bases had no gene match.

The V call is TRBV2, the J call TRBJ1-1; D not certain. The CDR3 length is 13 residues. The germline V and J ends were trimmed by 2 bases and 3 bases, with 7 bases remaining between them. Germline CDR1 is SNHLY and CDR2 is FYNNEI. CDR3 DNA sequence: TGTGCCAGCAGTGAACGGAGGGACACTGAAGCTTTCTTT. Residues: CASSERRDTEAFF.

This clone has just a few counts. The rearrangement links TRBV4-3 to TRBJ2-1; D uncertain. This CDR3 contains 16 residues. Germline CDR1 reads LGHNA; CDR2 reads YSLEER. V was clipped by 0 bases and J by 4 bases, with 13 bases between them. Here the CDR3 DNA reads TGCGCCAGCAGCCAAGAAGGTGTCCGGGCGTACAATGAGCAGTTCTTC. Protein product: CASSQEGVRAYNEQFF.

This clone turned up a few times. The chain carries TRBV11-3 and TRBJ2-1; 9 nucleotides line up with TRBD2. CDR1 is SGHNT, CDR2 YENEEA, per germline. This CDR3 is 15 amino acids long. V was pared by 5 bases and J by 3 bases, with 5 bases of the junction left unmatched. CDR3 amino acids: CASSISGGLYNEQFF. CDR3 coding DNA: TGTGCCAGCAGCATTAGCGGGGGACTCTACAATGAGCAGTTCTTC.

The chain employs TRBV4-1 and TRBJ1-6; the D gene is possibly TRBD1 (5 bases). Germline CDR1 MGHRA, CDR2 YSYEKL. The CDR3 totals 17 residues. The V gene lost 2 bases and the J gene lost 6 bases, with 17 bases spanning the gap. CDR3: CASSQRDLGGSNSPLHF. The CDR3 nucleotides read TGCGCCAGCAGCCAACGGGACCTAGGAGGGTCTAATTCACCCCTCCACTTT.